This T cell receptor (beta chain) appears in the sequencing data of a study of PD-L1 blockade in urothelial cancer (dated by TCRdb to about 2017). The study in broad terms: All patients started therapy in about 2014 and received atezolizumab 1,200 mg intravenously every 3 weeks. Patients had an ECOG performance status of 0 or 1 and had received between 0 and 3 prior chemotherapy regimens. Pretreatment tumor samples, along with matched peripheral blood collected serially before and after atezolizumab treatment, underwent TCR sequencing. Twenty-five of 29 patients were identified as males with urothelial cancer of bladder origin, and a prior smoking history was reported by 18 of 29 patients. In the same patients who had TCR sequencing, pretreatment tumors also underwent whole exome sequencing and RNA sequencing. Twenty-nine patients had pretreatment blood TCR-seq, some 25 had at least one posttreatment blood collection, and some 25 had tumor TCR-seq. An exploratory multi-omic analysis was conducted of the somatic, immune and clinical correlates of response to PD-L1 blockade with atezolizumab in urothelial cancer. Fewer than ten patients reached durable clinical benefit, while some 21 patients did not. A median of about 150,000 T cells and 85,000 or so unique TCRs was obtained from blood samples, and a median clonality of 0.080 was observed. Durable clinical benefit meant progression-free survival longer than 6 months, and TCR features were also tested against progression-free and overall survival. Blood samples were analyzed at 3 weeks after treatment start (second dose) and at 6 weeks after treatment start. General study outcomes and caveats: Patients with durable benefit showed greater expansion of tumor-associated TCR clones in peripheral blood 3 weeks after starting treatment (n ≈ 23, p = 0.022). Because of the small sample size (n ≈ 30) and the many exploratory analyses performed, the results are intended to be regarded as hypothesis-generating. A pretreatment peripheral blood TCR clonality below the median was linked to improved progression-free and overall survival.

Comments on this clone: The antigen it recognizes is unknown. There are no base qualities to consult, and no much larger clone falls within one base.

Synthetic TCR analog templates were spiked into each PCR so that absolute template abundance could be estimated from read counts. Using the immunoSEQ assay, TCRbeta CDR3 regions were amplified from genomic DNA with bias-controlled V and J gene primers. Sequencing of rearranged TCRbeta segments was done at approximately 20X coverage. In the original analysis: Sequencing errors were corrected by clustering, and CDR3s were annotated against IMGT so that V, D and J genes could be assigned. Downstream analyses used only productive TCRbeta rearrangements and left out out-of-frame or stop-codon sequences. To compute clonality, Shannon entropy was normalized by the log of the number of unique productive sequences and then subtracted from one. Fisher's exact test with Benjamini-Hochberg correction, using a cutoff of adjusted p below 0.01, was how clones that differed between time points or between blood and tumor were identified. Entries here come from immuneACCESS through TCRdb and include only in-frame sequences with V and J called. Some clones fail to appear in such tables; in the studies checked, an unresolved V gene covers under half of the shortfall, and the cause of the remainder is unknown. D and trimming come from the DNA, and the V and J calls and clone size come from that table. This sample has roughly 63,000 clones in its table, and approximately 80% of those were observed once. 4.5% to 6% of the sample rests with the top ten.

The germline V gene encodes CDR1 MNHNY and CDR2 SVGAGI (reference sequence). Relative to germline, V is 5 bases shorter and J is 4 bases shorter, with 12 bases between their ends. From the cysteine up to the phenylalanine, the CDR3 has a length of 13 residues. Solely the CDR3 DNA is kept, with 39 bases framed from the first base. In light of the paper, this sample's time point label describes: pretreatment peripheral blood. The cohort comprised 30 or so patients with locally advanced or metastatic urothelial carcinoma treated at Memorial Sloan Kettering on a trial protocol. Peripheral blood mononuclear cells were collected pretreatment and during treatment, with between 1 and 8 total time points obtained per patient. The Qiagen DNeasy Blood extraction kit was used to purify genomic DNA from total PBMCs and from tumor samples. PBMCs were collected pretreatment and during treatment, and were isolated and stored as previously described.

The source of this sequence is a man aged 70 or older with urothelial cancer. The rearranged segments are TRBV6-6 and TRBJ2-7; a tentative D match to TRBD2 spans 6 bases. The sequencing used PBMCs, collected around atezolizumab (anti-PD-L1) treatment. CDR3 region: CASSGGWGYEQYF. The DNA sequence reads TGTGCCAGCAGTGGAGGGTGGGGGTACGAGCAGTACTTC.